The T cell receptor (beta chain) under discussion was sequenced for a study of prognosis after radiotherapy for stage I lung cancer. This clonotype was recorded many times. This CDR3 is built from 15 residues. The V end lost 1 base, the J end lost 0 bases, and 9 bases lay between the germline ends. CDR1 LGHDT and CDR2 YNNKEL come from the germline V gene (reference sequence). The TCR beta CDR3 region was amplified from genomic DNA, with two rounds of multiplex PCR being used for the amplification. Amplification during the initial PCR round employed primers specific to each TRBV and TRBJ gene. TCRdb passed the multiplex PCR reads through MiXCR, listing each CDR3 protein once. The table shows nearly 25,000 distinct CDR3 sequences, with about 40% occurring only once.

This clonotype was obtained from a donor over 45 with non-small cell lung cancer. V usage is TRBV3-1 and J usage is TRBJ2-5, with D perhaps TRBD1 (6 bases). The sample here was PBMCs, taken before or after stereotactic body radiation therapy (not recorded which). The CDR3 bases are TGTGCCAGCAGCCAAGGTCCAGGGGACCAAGAGACCCAGTACTTC. This gives the protein CASSQGPGDQETQYF.